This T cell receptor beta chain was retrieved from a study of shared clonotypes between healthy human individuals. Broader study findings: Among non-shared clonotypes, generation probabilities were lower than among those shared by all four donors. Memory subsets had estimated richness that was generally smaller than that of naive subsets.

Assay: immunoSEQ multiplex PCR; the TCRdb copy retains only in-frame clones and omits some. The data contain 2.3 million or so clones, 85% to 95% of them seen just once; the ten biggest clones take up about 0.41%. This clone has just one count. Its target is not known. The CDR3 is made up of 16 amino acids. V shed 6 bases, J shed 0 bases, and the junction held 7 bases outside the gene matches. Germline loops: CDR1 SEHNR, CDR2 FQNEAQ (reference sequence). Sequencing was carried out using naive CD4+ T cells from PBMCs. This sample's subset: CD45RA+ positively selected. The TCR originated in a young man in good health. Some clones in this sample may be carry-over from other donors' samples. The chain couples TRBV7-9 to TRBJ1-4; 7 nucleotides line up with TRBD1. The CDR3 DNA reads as TGTGCCAGCAGAAGCCTAGGGGGCCCAACTAATGAAAAACTGTTTTTT. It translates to CASRSLGGPTNEKLFF.